The next 7 T cell receptor beta chains were all read from a single sample in a study of beta chain features in type 1 diabetes (dated by TCRdb to the late 2010s). Library preparation used the immunoSEQ multiplex PCR assay. The entire amount of isolated RNA was reverse transcribed using the High Capacity cDNA Reverse Transcription Kit, so the sequenced TCRB transcripts were expressed ones. TCRdb re-hosts the immuneACCESS table, in-frame sequences only. Its copies lack some clones; in the studies checked, an unresolved V gene accounts for under half of them, and the cause for the rest is not known. This sample has roughly 400,000 clones in its table, and roughly 14% of those were observed once. The ten largest clonotypes hold roughly 0.033% of the sample. The sequenced sample was naive CD4+ T cells from blood. The cell subset or site label, as the study defines it: true naive CD4+ T cells. These receptor sequences come from a man younger than 45 in good health.

The chain joins TRBV9 to TRBJ1-1; no firm D call. The CDR3 has 13 residues. V lost 0 bases to trimming and J lost 2 bases, with 5 bases between them. Germline assignment: CDR1 SGDLS and CDR2 YYNGEE. The CDR3 sequence is CASSVARNTEAFF. The CDR3 DNA reads TGTGCCAGCAGCGTAGCTAGAAACACTGAAGCTTTCTTT.

J is TRBJ2-7 and V is TRBV5-1; perhaps D is TRBD1 or TRBD2 (6 bases each). Germline V lookup: CDR1 SGHRS, CDR2 YFSETQ. Deletions cut 0 bases from V and 2 bases from J, with 12 bases between. The CDR3 is 15 amino acids. The CDR3 nucleotides are TGCGCCAGCAGCTTGGCCGGGGGCAGAGCCTACGAGCAGTACTTC. Translated: CASSLAGGRAYEQYF.

The chain joins TRBV7-2 to TRBJ1-3; 8 bases agree with TRBD1. The germline V gene encodes CDR1 SGHTA and CDR2 FQGNSA. V lost 0 bases, J lost 0 bases, and 4 bases stayed unmatched. This CDR3 is built from 17 residues. The CDR3 nucleotides are TGTGCCAGCAGCTTAGCTGGGACAGGCAACTCTGGAAACACCATATATTTT. Translation: CASSLAGTGNSGNTIYF.

The chain couples TRBV6-5 to TRBJ2-1, with D hard to call. The CDR3 consists of 11 residues. In germline, CDR1 is MNHEY, CDR2 SVGAGI. Between the trimmed V and J ends, which lost 2 bases and 7 bases, there was a span of 3 bases. In DNA form, the CDR3 reads TGTGCCAGCAGTTACAGAAATGAGCAGTTCTTC. As protein: CASSYRNEQFF.

This rearrangement joins TRBV9 to TRBJ2-7, with 9 nucleotides matching TRBD1. CDR3 length: 15 amino acids. Germline trimming cut 0 bases from V and 4 bases from J; bases unmatched to any gene: 5. The germline gives CDR1 SGDLS, CDR2 YYNGEE. CDR3 in DNA: TGTGCCAGCAGCGTAGCCCCGGGACAGGGATACGAGCAGTACTTC. This sequence encodes CASSVAPGQGYEQYF.

This clone was picked up many times. The chain joins TRBV29-1 to TRBJ2-5, with D tentatively TRBD1 (6 bases). Trimming pared 6 bases from V and 0 bases from J, leaving 20 bases between. Per the germline V gene, CDR1 is SQVTM and CDR2 is ANQGSEA. This CDR3 is built from 16 residues. As DNA, the CDR3 is TGCAGCGTCCCTCCGATAGGGACATCTTACCAAGAGACCCAGTACTTC. Translation gives CSVPPIGTSYQETQYF.

This clone has more than one count but fewer than ten. The chain uses TRBV9 and TRBJ2-5; perhaps TRBD1 as D (5 bases). Deletions cut 0 bases from V and 0 bases from J, with 15 bases between. The germline CDR1 and CDR2 sequences are SGDLS and YYNGEE. This CDR3 is built from 17 residues. The CDR3 region has the DNA TGTGCCAGCAGCGTAGCTCTCCAGGGCGGTTACCAAGAGACCCAGTACTTC. This translates into CASSVALQGGYQETQYF.